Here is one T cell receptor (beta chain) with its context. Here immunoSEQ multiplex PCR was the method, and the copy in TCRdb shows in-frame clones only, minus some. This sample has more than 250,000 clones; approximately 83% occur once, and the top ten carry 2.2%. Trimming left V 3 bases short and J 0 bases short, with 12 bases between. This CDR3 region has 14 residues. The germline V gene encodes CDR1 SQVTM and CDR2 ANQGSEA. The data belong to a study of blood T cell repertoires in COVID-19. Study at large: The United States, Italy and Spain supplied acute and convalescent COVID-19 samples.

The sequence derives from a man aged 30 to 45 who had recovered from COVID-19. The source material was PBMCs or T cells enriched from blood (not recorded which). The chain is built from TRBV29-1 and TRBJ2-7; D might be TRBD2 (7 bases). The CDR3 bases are TGCAGCGTTGAGGCGGGGGCCTTCTCCTACGAGCAGTACTTC. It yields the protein CSVEAGAFSYEQYF.